This TCR beta chain was profiled in a study of blood T cells in healthy people across ages. A second PCR, run for roughly 7 to 12 cycles, used a sample-barcoded 5' primer plus a J-beta primer mix. TCRdb reprocessed the 5' RACE reads with MiXCR, giving one entry per CDR3 protein. The sample includes roughly 1.7 million distinct CDR3 sequences, about 35% of them seen just once. This clonotype has only a few counts. Germline V gives CDR1 LGHDT, CDR2 YNNKEL (reference sequence). This CDR3 is built from 14 residues. V lost 4 bases, J lost 5 bases, and 14 bases lay in between. Material for sequencing was blood. The chain has TRBV3-1 and TRBJ1-1, with TRBD1 as a possible D gene (5 bases). The sequence came from a woman aged 30 to 39 in good health. The CDR3 nucleotides are TGTGCCAGCAGCCCGCTGTCGGGGGGAACTGAAGCTTTCTTT. It is translated as CASSPLSGGTEAFF.